This T cell receptor beta chain stems from a study of CD8 T cells in Susac syndrome. This clonotype was seen just once. When the RNA was reverse transcribed, random hexamers were used with an input of about 0.5 to 1 ug. TCRdb fed the immunoSEQ multiplex PCR reads into MiXCR, producing one record per CDR3 protein. The profile covers about 430,000 distinct CDR3 sequences, with around 83% appearing a single time and 0.12% taken by the ten largest. The CDR3 length is 16 residues. Looked up from germline, CDR1 is SGHAT and CDR2 is FQNNGV. The junction had 12 bases not matched to a gene; V was cut back by 5 bases and J by 7 bases.

The chain is built from TRBV11-2 and TRBJ1-5, with TRBD1 matching over 9 bases. The source of this sequence is a human donor with multiple sclerosis. Sequenced input: CD8+ T cells from PBMCs. In DNA, the CDR3 is TGTGCCAGCAGCCATGCCGGGACAGGGATATTGCAGCCCCAGCATTTT. This codes for CASSHAGTGILQPQHF.